This TCR beta chain was sequenced for a study of T cells after posttransplantation cyclophosphamide. General study points: Later post-transplant blood repertoires were often dominated by donor CD8+ memory clones. Blood and skin or GI T cell repertoires showed limited TRB overlap.

Regarding this clone: The antigen remains undetermined.

Germline CDR1 SGHRS, CDR2 YFSETQ. The CDR3 is 14 residues long. Trimming took 5 bases from V and 1 from J, leaving 12 bases between them. Clones were sequenced by immunoSEQ multiplex PCR, and TCRdb holds only the in-frame ones, with some missing. The sample contains tens of thousands of clones, 92% of which appear only once. On the day of bone marrow donation, the related graft donor provided peripheral blood. The chain has TRBV5-1 and TRBJ1-2; the D is unclear. Sequencing was done on a sample of PBMCs. The sequence came from a woman in her fifties or sixties in good health and a related stem cell transplant donor. DNA of the CDR3: TGCGCCAGCAGATGGGCAGATATTAACTATGGCTACACCTTC. Protein sequence: CASRWADINYGYTF.